This T cell receptor beta chain was identified during a study of blood T cell repertoires in COVID-19. The overall study: Acute-phase and convalescent COVID-19 samples originated in the United States, Italy and Spain.

TCRdb's copy holds only in-frame clones and misses some; the assay was immunoSEQ multiplex PCR. The profile shows 120,000 or so clones, 88% of them singletons. The V and J ends lost 2 bases and 0 bases respectively, with 7 bases between them. From germline, CDR1 is KGHSH and CDR2 LQKENI. This CDR3 contains 14 residues. Specimen: peripheral blood. The J gene is TRBJ1-1, the V gene TRBV18; D perhaps matches TRBD1 (5 bases). This clonotype originated in a woman in her forties or fifties with acute or convalescent COVID-19. The CDR3 DNA reads TGTGCCAGCTCACCAGGCAGGGTGAACACTGAAGCTTTCTTT. This encodes CASSPGRVNTEAFF.